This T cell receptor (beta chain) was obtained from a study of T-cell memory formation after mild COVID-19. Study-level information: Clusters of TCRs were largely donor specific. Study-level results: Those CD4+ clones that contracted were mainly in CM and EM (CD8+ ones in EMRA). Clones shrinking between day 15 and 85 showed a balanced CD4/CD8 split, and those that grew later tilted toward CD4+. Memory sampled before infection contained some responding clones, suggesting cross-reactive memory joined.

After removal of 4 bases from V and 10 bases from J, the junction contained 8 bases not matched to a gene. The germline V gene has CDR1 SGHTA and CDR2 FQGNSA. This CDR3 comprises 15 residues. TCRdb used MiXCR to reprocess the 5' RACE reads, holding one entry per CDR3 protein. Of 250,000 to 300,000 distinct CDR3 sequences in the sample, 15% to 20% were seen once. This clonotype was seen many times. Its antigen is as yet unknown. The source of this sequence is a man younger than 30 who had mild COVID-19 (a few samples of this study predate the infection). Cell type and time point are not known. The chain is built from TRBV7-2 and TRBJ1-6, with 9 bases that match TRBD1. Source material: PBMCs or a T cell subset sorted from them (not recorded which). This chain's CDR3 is CASSSGGQGRSPLHF. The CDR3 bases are TGTGCCAGCAGCTCCGGGGGACAGGGTAGATCACCCCTCCACTTT.